These T cell receptor beta chains were read from a single sample in a study of PD-1 and CTLA-4 blockade in melanoma. Method: immunoSEQ multiplex PCR; TCRdb's copy keeps in-frame clones and lacks some. The table has about 21,000 clones, about 91% seen once. The starting material was CD8+ T cells from peripheral blood, obtained before anti-PD-1 treatment. All receptors come from a human donor with melanoma. The CDR3 runs from the conserved cysteine through the conserved F or W. Each record gives: clone size, J gene, CDR3 length, D gene, V gene, CDR3 DNA, CDR3 protein. D genes are given only for firm matches. Rows may omit the clone size; those that give it use once, few, many or a size class.

clone size: NA; J gene: TRBJ2-5; CDR3 length: 16; D gene: TRBD1; V gene: TRBV13; CDR3 DNA: TGTGCCAGCAGCGCTAAGGGACAGGGAGGTGAAGAGACCCAGTACTTC; CDR3 protein: CASSAKGQGGEETQYF
clone size: NA; J gene: TRBJ1-6; CDR3 length: 15; D gene: NA; V gene: TRBV4-1; CDR3 DNA: TGCGCCAGCAGCCAAGCGCTCAATAGCGATTCACCCCTCCACTTT; CDR3 protein: CASSQALNSDSPLHF
clone size: NA; J gene: TRBJ2-1; CDR3 length: 15; D gene: TRBD1; V gene: TRBV13; CDR3 DNA: TGTGCCAGCACCTCCCAGGACAGGGTCCACAATGAGCAGTTCTTC; CDR3 protein: CASTSQDRVHNEQFF
clone size: NA; J gene: TRBJ2-2; CDR3 length: 15; D gene: NA; V gene: TRBV7-9; CDR3 DNA: TGTGCCAGCTCGGGGCGGGATACGAACACCGGGGAGCTGTTTTTT; CDR3 protein: CASSGRDTNTGELFF
clone size: NA; J gene: TRBJ2-1; CDR3 length: 12; D gene: NA; V gene: TRBV5-1; CDR3 DNA: TGCGCCAGCAGCTTGTTTGGCCGCGAGCAGTTCTTC; CDR3 protein: CASSLFGREQFF
clone size: NA; J gene: TRBJ2-7; CDR3 length: 14; D gene: TRBD1; V gene: TRBV27; CDR3 DNA: TGTGCCAGCAGTTCAGGGACAGGGGGCTACGAGCAGTACTTC; CDR3 protein: CASSSGTGGYEQYF
clone size: NA; J gene: TRBJ1-2; CDR3 length: 11; D gene: NA; V gene: TRBV12-3/TRBV12-4; CDR3 DNA: TGTGCCAGCAGTCTCCCGAGTGGCTACACCTTC; CDR3 protein: CASSLPSGYTF
clone size: NA; J gene: TRBJ1-4; CDR3 length: 16; D gene: TRBD1; V gene: TRBV7-9; CDR3 DNA: TGTGCCAGCAGCCAACGACAGGGGCCAACTAATGAAAAACTGTTTTTT; CDR3 protein: CASSQRQGPTNEKLFF
clone size: NA; J gene: TRBJ2-1; CDR3 length: 15; D gene: NA; V gene: TRBV4-2; CDR3 DNA: TGTGCCAGCAGGGAAGGGGGGGCCATCTACAATGAGCAGTTCTTC; CDR3 protein: CASREGGAIYNEQFF
clone size: NA; J gene: TRBJ2-2; CDR3 length: 14; D gene: TRBD2; V gene: TRBV7-2; CDR3 DNA: TGTGCCAGCAGCTGGGCGGGGGACACCGGGGAGCTGTTTTTT; CDR3 protein: CASSWAGDTGELFF
clone size: NA; J gene: TRBJ1-5; CDR3 length: 16; D gene: TRBD1; V gene: TRBV30; CDR3 DNA: TGTGCCTGGAGTGATCGGACAGGGCTTAGCAATCAGCCCCAGCATTTT; CDR3 protein: CAWSDRTGLSNQPQHF
clone size: NA; J gene: TRBJ2-5; CDR3 length: 15; D gene: TRBD2; V gene: TRBV27; CDR3 DNA: TGTGCCAGCAGTTCGTCGGGGGGGCGGGGAGAGACCCAGTACTTC; CDR3 protein: CASSSSGGRGETQYF
clone size: once; J gene: TRBJ2-6; CDR3 length: 19; D gene: NA; V gene: TRBV28; CDR3 DNA: TGTGCCAGCAGATCCTGGCGACGGGACTCCCCCGTAGGGGCCAACGTCCTGACTTTC; CDR3 protein: CASRSWRRDSPVGANVLTF
clone size: NA; J gene: TRBJ1-2; CDR3 length: 12; D gene: NA; V gene: TRBV28; CDR3 DNA: TGTGCCAGCAAAGGACAGAGCTATGGCTACACCTTC; CDR3 protein: CASKGQSYGYTF
clone size: NA; J gene: TRBJ1-2; CDR3 length: 13; D gene: NA; V gene: TRBV27; CDR3 DNA: TGTGCCAGCAGTTCGGCGGGCGGCTATGGCTACACCTTC; CDR3 protein: CASSSAGGYGYTF
clone size: NA; J gene: TRBJ2-1; CDR3 length: 12; D gene: NA; V gene: TRBV7-2; CDR3 DNA: TGTGCCAGCAGCTTAACGGGGAATGAGCAGTTCTTC; CDR3 protein: CASSLTGNEQFF
clone size: NA; J gene: TRBJ2-7; CDR3 length: 12; D gene: NA; V gene: TRBV30; CDR3 DNA: TGTGCCTGGAGTGTTTCGGCCTACGAGCAGTACTTC; CDR3 protein: CAWSVSAYEQYF